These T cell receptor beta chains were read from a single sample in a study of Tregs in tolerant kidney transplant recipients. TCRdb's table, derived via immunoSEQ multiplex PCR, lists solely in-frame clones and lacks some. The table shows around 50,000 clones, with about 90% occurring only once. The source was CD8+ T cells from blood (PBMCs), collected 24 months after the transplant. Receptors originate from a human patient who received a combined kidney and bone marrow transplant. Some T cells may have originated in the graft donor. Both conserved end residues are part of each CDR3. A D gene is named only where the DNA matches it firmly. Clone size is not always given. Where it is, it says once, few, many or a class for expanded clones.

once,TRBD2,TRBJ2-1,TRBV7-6,TGTGCCAGCAGCTTAGCCTCTACTAGCGGGAGTAACTACAATGAGCAGTTCTTC,CASSLASTSGSNYNEQFF
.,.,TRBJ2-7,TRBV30,TGTGCCTGGAGTGCGGGGGTGGGACCCGAGCAGTACTTC,CAWSAGVGPEQYF
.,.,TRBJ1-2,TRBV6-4,TGTGCCAGCAGTGCCTACGGGACTCCAGGAAACTATGGCTACACCTTC,CASSAYGTPGNYGYTF
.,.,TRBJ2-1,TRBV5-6,TGTGCCAGCAGCTGGGGGCAAGGACACAATGAGCAGTTCTTC,CASSWGQGHNEQFF
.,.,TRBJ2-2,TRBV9,TGTGCCAGCAGCGTAGGAGGGACCGGGGAGCTGTTTTTT,CASSVGGTGELFF
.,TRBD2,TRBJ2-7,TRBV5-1,TGCGCCAGCAGCTTGACGAGGACTAGCCAGGTGGAGCAGTACTTC,CASSLTRTSQVEQYF
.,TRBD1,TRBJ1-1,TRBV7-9,TGTGCCAGCAGTCCACAGGGGGCCTATGAAGCTTTCTTT,CASSPQGAYEAFF
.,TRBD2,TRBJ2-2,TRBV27,TGTGCCAGCAGTCCGCTACGACTAGCGGGGGGGCCAAGCACCGGGGAGCTGTTTTTT,CASSPLRLAGGPSTGELFF
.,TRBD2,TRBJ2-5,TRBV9,TGTGCCAGCAGCATTAGCGGGGGGGCGGGGGAGACCCAGTACTTC,CASSISGGAGETQYF
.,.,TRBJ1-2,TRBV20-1,TGCAGTGCCCGGCCAGGGTATGGCTACACCTTC,CSARPGYGYTF
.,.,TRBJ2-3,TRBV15,TGTGCCACCAGCAGATTAGAAACCGAGAATACGCAGTATTTT,CATSRLETENTQYF
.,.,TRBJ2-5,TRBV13,TGTGCCAGCACTGAGCGGGTAAACCAAGAGACCCAGTACTTC,CASTERVNQETQYF
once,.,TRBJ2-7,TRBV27,TGTGCCAGCAGTTTAGTGTCAAACTACGAGCAGTACTTC,CASSLVSNYEQYF
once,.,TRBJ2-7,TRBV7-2,TGTGCCAGCAGCTTAGGAGTGCTTCCCTACGAGCAGTACTTC,CASSLGVLPYEQYF
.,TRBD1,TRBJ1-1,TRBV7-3,TGTGCCAGCAGCATGACAGGGGGAACTGAAGCTTTCTTT,CASSMTGGTEAFF
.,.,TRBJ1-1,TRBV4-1,TGCGCCAGCAGCCAACTTCGATGGGGGCTGAGCACTGAAGCTTTCTTT,CASSQLRWGLSTEAFF
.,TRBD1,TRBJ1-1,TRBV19,TGTGCCAGTAGTATAGGTAACAGGGGAATAGGTGCTTTCTTT,CASSIGNRGIGAFF
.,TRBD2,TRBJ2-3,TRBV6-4,TGTGCCAGCAGTCCTAGCGGGGGCACAGATACGCAGTATTTT,CASSPSGGTDTQYF
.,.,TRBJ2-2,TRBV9,TGTGCCAGCAGCGCAAGAGGGCCGAACACCGGGGAGCTGTTTTTT,CASSARGPNTGELFF
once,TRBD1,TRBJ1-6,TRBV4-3,TGCGCCAGCAGCCAAGATCGGGGGGACAGGAATAATTCACCCCTCCACTTT,CASSQDRGDRNNSPLHF
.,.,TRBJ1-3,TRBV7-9,TGTGCCACCCCCCCCCACCGCCTAGAATCAGGGGTGAAAGGAGACACCATATATTTT,CATPPHRLESGVKGDTIYF
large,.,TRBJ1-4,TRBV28,TGTGCCAGCAGCCGCAATCCACAGAAGGCTTTGGAAAAACTGTTTTTT,CASSRNPQKALEKLFF
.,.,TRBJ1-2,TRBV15,TGTGCCACCAGCAGAGATGGGGCAGGGGATCGCTATGGCTACACCTTC,CATSRDGAGDRYGYTF
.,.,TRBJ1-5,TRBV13,TGTGCCAGCAGCTTAGCAGATCAGCCCCAGCATTTT,CASSLADQPQHF
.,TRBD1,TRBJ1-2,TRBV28,TGTGCCAGCAGTTTCCCGGGACAGGGGGAGGCTAACTATGGCTACACCTTC,CASSFPGQGEANYGYTF
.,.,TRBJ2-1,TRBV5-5,TGTGCCAGCAGCTTCAGCGGCAATGAGCAGTTCTTC,CASSFSGNEQFF
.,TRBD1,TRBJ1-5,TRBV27,TGTGCCAGCAGTCTCCAGGGGGACAGCCAGCCCCAGCATTTT,CASSLQGDSQPQHF
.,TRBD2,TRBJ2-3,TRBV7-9,TGTGCCAGCAGCCCACTAGCGGGAGGTGCAGATACGCAGTATTTT,CASSPLAGGADTQYF
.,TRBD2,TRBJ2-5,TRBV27,TGTGCCAGCAGTTTTCTAGCGGGGGGGCAAGAGACCCAGTACTTC,CASSFLAGGQETQYF
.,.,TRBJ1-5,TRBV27,TGTGCCTCCAGTTCTGTATTTCAGGGCAATCAGCCCCAGCATTTT,CASSSVFQGNQPQHF
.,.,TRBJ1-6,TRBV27,TGTGCCAGCAGTTGGGCAGTCCTAAATTCACCCCTCCACTTT,CASSWAVLNSPLHF
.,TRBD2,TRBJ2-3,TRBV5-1,TGCGCCAGCAGCCTCAGCGGGGGGGCCGGATCAGATACGCAGTATTTT,CASSLSGGAGSDTQYF
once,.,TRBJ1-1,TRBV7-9,TGTGCCAGCAGCTTAGAACAGATGAACACTGAAGCTTTCTTT,CASSLEQMNTEAFF
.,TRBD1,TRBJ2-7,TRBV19,TGTGCCAGTAGTATGGGGACAGGGGTGGTCGAGCAGTACTTC,CASSMGTGVVEQYF
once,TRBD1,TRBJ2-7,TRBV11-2,TGTGCCAGCAGCTTAGAGAGACAGGGGGACGAGCAGTACTTC,CASSLERQGDEQYF
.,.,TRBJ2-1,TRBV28,TGTGCCAGCAGTTGCAGGGGTCCCTCTTGTTACAATGAGCAGTTCTTC,CASSCRGPSCYNEQFF
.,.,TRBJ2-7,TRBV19,TGTGCCAGTAGTATAGTTCCGAGCTCCTACGAGCAGTACTTC,CASSIVPSSYEQYF
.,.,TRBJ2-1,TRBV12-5,TGTGCTAGTGGTTCATACCTACTGACGGACGGGGGATACAATGAGCAGTTCTTC,CASGSYLLTDGGYNEQFF
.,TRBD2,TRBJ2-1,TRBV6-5,TGTGCCAGCAGTTGGGATCGGGAGGGCTCTTACAATGAGCAGTTCTTC,CASSWDREGSYNEQFF
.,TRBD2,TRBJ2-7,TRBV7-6,TGTGCCAGCAGCTTAGCAGGACTAGAAGCCTACGAGCAGTACTTC,CASSLAGLEAYEQYF
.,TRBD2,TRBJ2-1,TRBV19,TGTGCCAGTAGTAGAACTAGCGGGAGATTTTACAATGAGCAGTTCTTC,CASSRTSGRFYNEQFF
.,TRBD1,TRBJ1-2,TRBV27,TGTGCCAGCAGCCCGGACAGGGGAGGCTATGGCTACACCTTC,CASSPDRGGYGYTF
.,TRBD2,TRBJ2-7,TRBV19,TGTGCCAGTACTGCGGGGGGAAGCTCCTACGAGCAGTACTTC,CASTAGGSSYEQYF
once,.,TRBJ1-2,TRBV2,TGTGCCAGCAGGGACGGGAAATATGGCTACACCTTC,CASRDGKYGYTF
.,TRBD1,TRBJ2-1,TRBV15,TGTGCCACCAGCAGCCGGACAGGGCCCAATGAGCAGTTCTTC,CATSSRTGPNEQFF
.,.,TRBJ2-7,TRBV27,TGTGCCAGCAGTTTATCCCTCCCCTACGAGCAGTACTTC,CASSLSLPYEQYF
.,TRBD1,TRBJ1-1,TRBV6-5,TGTGCCAGCAGTTACGGCTCGACAGGGTACACTGAAGCTTTCTTT,CASSYGSTGYTEAFF
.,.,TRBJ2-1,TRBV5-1,TGCGCCAGCTCCATTGGACACGACGATTTCGATGAGCAGTTCTTC,CASSIGHDDFDEQFF
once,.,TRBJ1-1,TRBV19,TGTGCCAGTAGTATTGGGGCGACTGAAGCTTTCTTT,CASSIGATEAFF
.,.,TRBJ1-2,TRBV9,TGTGCCAGCAGCGTAGCATACACCGTCTATGGCTACACCTTC,CASSVAYTVYGYTF